This TCR beta chain was found in a study of Graves' ophthalmopathy and Graves' hyperthyroidism (dated by TCRdb to the late 2010s). Background for the entire study: Peripheral blood samples were taken at the time of initial diagnosis, before any treatment was given. To tell Graves' ophthalmopathy apart from Graves' hyperthyroidism, and to predict which patients would progress to ophthalmopathy, the study relied on TCR beta repertoire signatures. In total, around 130 blood samples were TCR-sequenced: some 43 ophthalmopathy, some 72 hyperthyroidism and about 17 hyperthyroidism-to-ophthalmopathy patients. To explore V-J signatures distinguishing ophthalmopathy from hyperthyroidism, a discovery set of 100 patients (43 ophthalmopathy, some 57 stable hyperthyroidism) was enrolled. An independent validation cohort was composed of around 19 hyperthyroidism patients and 17 patients who later progressed from hyperthyroidism to ophthalmopathy. In five or six hyperthyroidism patients, the T-cell repertoire of thyroid tissue was compared with the T-cell repertoire of blood. After sampling, hyperthyroidism patients received methimazole starting at 30 mg daily, and ophthalmopathy patients received high-dose intravenous methylprednisolone.

The study at large found these results: In cross-validation, the 13-signature model distinguished ophthalmopathy from stable hyperthyroidism with 85% to 90% sensitivity and about 84% specificity, and in the test set the corresponding values were roughly 80% and 76%. Most expanded thyroid clonotypes with frequency above 0.001 were also detected in blood, suggesting blood repertoires may reflect the thyroid immune response. Sample size was not predetermined statistically, and investigators were not blinded to group allocation. In validation, the model predicted ophthalmopathy progression with over 60% sensitivity and roughly 72% specificity; approximately 12 predicted patients were CT-confirmed with GO in a median of approximately 6.5 months.

For repertoire sequencing, TCR beta CDR3 regions were amplified from RNA transcripts. A first-round RT-PCR used HTBI primers with the Qiagen OneStep RT-PCR kit, followed by a second-round multiplex PCR, size selection and purification. Libraries were sequenced on an Illumina HiSeq2000 using paired-end 100 bp reads. Turning to the authors' computational methods: Reads were processed with SOAPnuke, discarding reads with adapters, uncalled bases, mean Phred below 15, or no exact constant-primer or identifier match. COPE v1.2.5 was used to merge high-quality paired reads. Clonotypes were defined as unique nucleotide sequences and were aligned to IMGT TRB V, D and J references using MiTCR v1.1. Only V-J combinations with frequency above 0.0001 were analysed, covering around 99% of repertoires. A TCR clonal expansion and chaos score per V-J combination was defined as the ratio of F50 clonal expansion to chaos observed in the TCRdist matrix. Welch's t-statistics and random forest were used to reduce the features to about a dozen V-J combinations, which were then used as input to a naive Bayes classifier. The Morisita-Horn index was used to measure how similar the thyroid and blood repertoires were. TCRdb itself trimmed the public reads at Q25 with fastp, ran MiXCR and retained productive beta chains. A single entry per CDR3 protein holds the most common genes and DNA from its merged rows. TCRdb, not the authors, supplied the V and J calls. This sample has more than 550,000 distinct CDR3 sequences in its table, and 35% to 50% of those were observed once. The top ten clones comprise over 2.5% of the sample.

Inclusive of the bounding cysteine and phenylalanine, the CDR3 is 13 residues long. Solely the CDR3 DNA is kept, with 39 bases framed from the first base. For CDR1 and CDR2, the germline V gene (reference sequence) lists SGHNT and YYREEE. The V and J ends are trimmed by 3 bases and 7 bases, leaving 13 bases between them. Ophthalmopathy patients were characterized by moderately to severely active disease, a Clinical Activity Score of at least 3, a NOSPECS grade of at least 4, and a disease duration under 3 months. Patients with other autoimmune diseases, uncontrolled infections, pregnancy or lactation were excluded from the study. Clinical symptoms, serum thyroxine, TRAb, thyroid ultrasound and orbital computed tomography formed the basis of the diagnosis. PBMCs were isolated from more than 8 ml of fresh peripheral blood by Ficoll-Paque density gradient centrifugation. Total RNA was extracted with Trizol reagent and quality-checked on an Agilent 2100 Bioanalyzer.

In this sample, this clonotype turned up a few times. It lacks a known antigen. Nothing much larger sits one base from this clone, and base qualities are not available. This clonotype originated in an adult man with Graves' ophthalmopathy. The chain was built from TRBV5-4 and TRBJ1-2; the D gene remains uncertain. The specimen sequenced was peripheral blood. Read as DNA, the sequence is TGTGCCAGCAGCTCAGTATTGGGTCGTGGCTACACCTTC. The resulting protein is CASSSVLGRGYTF.